One and the same sample provided the 10 T cell receptor beta chains below, sequenced in a study of T-cell reconstitution after alpha-beta-depleted transplantation in children. Using unique molecular identifiers, the investigators prepared the TCRbeta library. A single record per CDR3 protein comes from TCRdb applying MiXCR to the PCR reads. Of about 500,000 distinct CDR3 sequences in the sample, approximately 32% were seen once. The sample consisted of PBMCs from the stem cell graft donor, taken from the stem cell graft. All receptors derive from a human donor who donated a stem cell graft to a child with aplastic anemia.

The table lists this clonotype with a few counts. V and J are TRBV18 and TRBJ2-7; 11 positions agree with TRBD2. The CDR3 has 14 residues. The J segment lost 0 bases and the V segment lost 10 bases, leaving 5 bases of the junction unmatched. Germline lookup yields CDR1 KGHSH and CDR2 LQKENI. CDR3 nucleotide sequence: TGTGCCACCAGGGGACTAGCGGCCTCCTACGAGCAGTACTTC. Its protein product is CATRGLAASYEQYF. The complete variable domain, with remaining parts taken from reference TRBV18 and TRBJ2-7, reads NAGVMQNPRHLVRRRGQEARLRCSPMKGHSHVYWYRQLPEEGLKFMVYLQKENIIDESGMPKERFSAEFPKEGPSILRIQQVVRGDSAAYFCATRGLAASYEQYFGPGTRLTVT.

The CDR3 coding sequence is TGTGCCATCAAGGAGCGGGAGGGCCTTAGTAGCACAGATACGCAGTATTTT. This codes for CAIKEREGLSSTDTQYF. The rearrangement uses TRBV10-3 and TRBJ2-3; 10 positions agree with TRBD2. CDR3 length equals 17 residues. Germline CDR1 reads ENHRY; CDR2 reads SYGVKD. V was clipped by 7 bases and J by 0 bases; unmatched bases: 10.

The genes are TRBV30 and TRBJ1-1; no reliable D call. CDR3 length equals 11 residues. Germline CDR1 reads GTSNPN; CDR2 reads SVGIG (reference sequence). Trimming stripped 1 base from V and 10 bases from J, with 10 bases between. In nucleotides, the CDR3 is TGTGCCTGGAGTGGAGGAGCGTCAGCTTTCTTT. As protein: CAWSGGASAFF.

This clonotype was seen a few times. The chain uses TRBV27 and TRBJ1-4; maybe TRBD1 (6 bases). Trimming took 4 bases from V and 6 from J, leaving 15 bases between them. From germline, CDR1 is MNHEY and CDR2 SMNVEV (reference sequence). The CDR3 contains 15 residues. The chain's CDR3 is CASSSYRGGDEKLFF. In DNA, the CDR3 is TGTGCCAGCAGTTCCTACAGAGGGGGAGATGAAAAACTGTTTTTT. The entire variable domain, with the rest obtained from reference TRBV27 and TRBJ1-4, is as follows: EAQVTQNPRYLITVTGKKLTVTCSQNMNHEYMSWYRQDPGLGLRQIYYSMNVEVTDKGDVPEGYKVSRKEKRNFPLILESPSPNQTSLYFCASSSYRGGDEKLFFGSGTQLSVL.

The rearrangement uses TRBV7-2 and TRBJ2-7; D is ambiguous. The CDR3 runs 16 residues. Germline V gene data show CDR1 as SGHTA and CDR2 as FQGNSA. Trimming cost V 1 base and J 0 bases, with 13 bases left between them. CDR3 residues: CASSLGGQWYSYEQYF. The CDR3 DNA reads as TGTGCCAGCAGCTTAGGGGGTCAGTGGTACTCCTACGAGCAGTACTTC.

This clonotype was counted between two and nine times. This chain links TRBV20-1 with TRBJ1-2, with D possibly TRBD1 on 5 matching bases. V was shortened by 0 bases and J by 9 bases, with 14 bases between the two germline ends. CDR3 length: 13 amino acids. Germline values: CDR1 DFQATT, CDR2 SNEGSKA (reference sequence). Here the CDR3 reads CSAREPGVDSYTF. The CDR3 DNA reads as TGCAGTGCTAGAGAGCCGGGGGTTGATAGCTACACCTTC.

The sample holds a few counts of this clonotype. The chain combines TRBV29-1 with TRBJ2-3; either TRBD1 or TRBD2 may supply D (5 bases each). The CDR3 is made up of 12 amino acids. V shed 4 bases and J shed 3 bases, with 8 bases lying between them. Per the germline V gene, CDR1 is SQVTM and CDR2 is ANQGSEA. The DNA for the CDR3 is TGCAGCGTTGGAGGGGAGACAGATACGCAGTATTTT. Protein: CSVGGETDTQYF.

V gene TRBV21-1 combines with J gene TRBJ2-7; the table's D call TRBD2 went unverified against the DNA. TRBV21-1 is annotated as a pseudogene. This CDR3 has 15 amino acids. The CDR3 loop is CASRGLAGGPYEQYV. The CDR3 nucleotides read TGTGCCAGCAGAGGACTAGCGGGAGGCCCCTACGAGCAGTACGTC.

The chain uses TRBV9 and TRBJ2-3; D might be TRBD2 (6 bases). The V gene's germline CDR1 is SGDLS and CDR2 YYNGEE. V was clipped by 0 bases and J by 2 bases, with 16 bases between them. This CDR3 has 17 amino acids. CDR3 loop: CASSVGGSGGNTDTQYF. DNA of the CDR3: TGTGCCAGCAGCGTAGGTGGTAGCGGCGGAAACACAGATACGCAGTATTTT.

As for this clonotype: A junction end diverges from the germline sequence, so it may reflect a read error. The chain carries TRBV6-1 and TRBJ1-1; 8 nucleotides agree with TRBD1. Germline CDR1 MNHNS, CDR2 SASEGT. This CDR3 region has 15 residues. In DNA, the CDR3 is TGTGCCAGCAGAGAAGGACAGGGAATAAACACTGAAGCTTTCTTT. This gives the protein CASREGQGINTEAFF.